The present entry profiles one T cell receptor beta chain with its context. Using immunoSEQ multiplex PCR, the repertoire was profiled, and TCRdb retains in-frame clones only, with some absent. This sample has 300,000 or so clones, with approximately 90% found just once. This entry is derived from a study of blood T cell repertoires in COVID-19. The CDR3 runs 13 residues. V dropped 3 bases and J dropped 9 bases, with 12 bases sitting between them. CDR1 and CDR2 from the germline V gene are KGHSH and LQKENI. The TCR comes from a woman aged 40 to 55 with acute or convalescent COVID-19. The material sequenced was peripheral blood. This sequence joins TRBV18 and TRBJ2-1; D is unresolved. The CDR3 nucleotides are TGTGCCAGCTCACCCAGAGGCCTGGGTGAGCAGTTCTTC. Protein sequence: CASSPRGLGEQFF.